Below are 6 T cell receptor beta chains sequenced from a single sample in a study of T cells in Graves' hyperthyroidism and ophthalmopathy. Template material for amplifying TCR beta CDR3 regions consisted of RNA transcripts. The TCR CDR3 was amplified in a first-round RT-PCR using the HTBI primer set. TCRdb re-derived calls from the multiplex PCR reads in MiXCR, one entry per CDR3 protein. The sample has about 690,000 distinct CDR3 sequences, around a sixth seen once. Sequenced material: blood. All receptors come from a man in his fifties with Graves' hyperthyroidism.

This clonotype has at least ten counts. The J gene is TRBJ2-5, the V gene TRBV10-2; D is perhaps TRBD2 (5 bases). The CDR3 is 16 residues long. V was cut by 5 bases and J by 7 bases, with 23 bases left in between. In germline, CDR1 is WSHSY, CDR2 SAAADI. The CDR3 spells CASSLAGIGPEATQYF. As DNA, the CDR3 is TGCGCCAGCAGTCTCGCGGGCATAGGGCCGGAGGCGACCCAGTACTTC.

The chain employs TRBV20-1 and TRBJ1-2, with D maybe TRBD1 (6 bases). Germline CDR1 and CDR2: DFQATT and SNEGSKA (reference sequence). Between the trimmed V and J ends, which lost 4 bases and 3 bases, there was a span of 9 bases. The CDR3 is 12 residues long. The CDR3 bases are TGCAGTGCTATACAGGGTGACTATGGCTACACCTTC. Translating it yields CSAIQGDYGYTF.

This clonotype was counted between two and nine times. The chain couples TRBV13 to TRBJ2-1; perhaps TRBD2 as D (5 bases). Germline assignment: CDR1 PRHDT and CDR2 FYEKMQ (reference sequence). The CDR3 contains 17 residues. V was pared by 5 bases and J by 3 bases, with 20 bases between. This CDR3 reads CASSPRDGLASYNEQFF. In DNA, the CDR3 is TGTGCCAGCAGCCCTCGCGATGGGCTAGCTAGCTACAATGAGCAGTTCTTC. The full variable domain, with the rest looked up from reference TRBV13 and TRBJ2-1, is AAGVIQSPRHLIKEKRETATLKCYPIPRHDTVYWYQQGPGQDPQFLISFYEKMQSDKGSIPDRFSAQQFSDYHSELNMSSLELGDSALYFCASSPRDGLASYNEQFFGPGTRLTVL.

This clonotype showed up many times. The V and J genes are TRBV7-2 and TRBJ1-1; 8 nucleotides agree with TRBD1. There are 16 residues in the CDR3. Germline V gene data show CDR1 as SGHTA and CDR2 as FQGNSA. V shed 6 bases, J shed 4 bases, and the junction held 13 bases outside the gene matches. CDR3 region: CASSLLGQGGFTEAFF. The CDR3 coding sequence is TGTGCCAGCAGTCTACTCGGACAGGGCGGGTTCACTGAAGCTTTCTTT. The complete variable domain, with remaining parts taken from reference TRBV7-2 and TRBJ1-1, reads GAGVSQSPSNKVTEKGKDVELRCDPISGHTALYWYRQSLGQGLEFLIYFQGNSAPDKSGLPSDRFSAERTGGSVSTLTIQRTQQEDSAVYLCASSLLGQGGFTEAFFGQGTRLTVV.

This clonotype was recorded at least ten times. The chain uses TRBV6-1 and TRBJ1-4; D is undetermined. Germline V lookup: CDR1 MNHNS, CDR2 SASEGT. V was clipped by 6 bases and J by 10 bases, with 18 bases between them. The CDR3 runs 14 residues. In nucleotides, the CDR3 is TGTGCCAGCAGCGTAAGAGAAGGTGGTGCAAAACTGTTTTTT. As protein: CASSVREGGAKLFF.

Ten or more counts support this clonotype. This sequence joins TRBV27 and TRBJ2-7; 9 bases agree with TRBD1. The CDR3 runs 13 residues. The germline V gene encodes CDR1 MNHEY and CDR2 SMNVEV (reference sequence). The trim removed 3 bases at V and 6 bases at J, leaving 3 bases unmatched. CDR3 nucleotide sequence: TGTGCCAGCAGTTTTAGACAGGGGGGCGAGCAGTACTTC. This codes for CASSFRQGGEQYF.